The rows below give T cell receptor beta chains drawn from one sample of a study of blood T cell repertoires in COVID-19. Generated by immunoSEQ multiplex PCR, the TCRdb table keeps only in-frame clones and is missing some. Of 150,000 to 180,000 clones listed, 76% were seen once; the top ten hold approximately 3.7%. The sample consisted of peripheral blood. These receptor sequences come from a woman older than 75 with acute or convalescent COVID-19. The CDR3 runs from the conserved cysteine through the conserved F or W. The D gene is left open where the match is weak. Not all rows give a size; the values are once, few, many and, for expanded clones, a class.

CDR3 DNA: TGTGCCAGTAGTGCCTGGGGTCTAGCTAGCACAGATACGCAGTATTTT
CDR3 protein: CASSAWGLASTDTQYF
V gene: TRBV19
J gene: TRBJ2-3
D gene: NA
clone size: NA

CDR3 DNA: TGTGCCAGCAATACTGGGGCTAATCAGCCCCAGCATTTT
CDR3 protein: CASNTGANQPQHF
V gene: TRBV7-2
J gene: TRBJ1-5
D gene: NA
clone size: once

CDR3 DNA: TGCAGTGCTAGTGCGGACAGGCCCCGTGCGGGGGAGCTGTTTTTT
CDR3 protein: CSASADRPRAGELFF
V gene: TRBV20-1
J gene: TRBJ2-2
D gene: TRBD1
clone size: NA

CDR3 DNA: TGTGCCAGTAGTATACGGTCGGGGGGCAACAATCAGCCCCAGCATTTT
CDR3 protein: CASSIRSGGNNQPQHF
V gene: TRBV19
J gene: TRBJ1-5
D gene: NA
clone size: NA

CDR3 DNA: TGTGCCAGCAGCGTATCCGCTGACACCCTCTACAATGAGCAGTTCTTC
CDR3 protein: CASSVSADTLYNEQFF
V gene: TRBV9
J gene: TRBJ2-1
D gene: NA
clone size: NA

CDR3 DNA: TGCAGCGTCGACAGTGATACCTACGAGCAGTACTTC
CDR3 protein: CSVDSDTYEQYF
V gene: TRBV29-1
J gene: TRBJ2-7
D gene: NA
clone size: NA

CDR3 DNA: TGTGCCAGCTCACCACCTTCGCGGGGATGGGAGACCCAGTACTTC
CDR3 protein: CASSPPSRGWETQYF
V gene: TRBV18
J gene: TRBJ2-5
D gene: NA
clone size: NA

CDR3 DNA: TGTGCCAGCAGCCAGGACAGCCCGGGGCGGCCCCAGCATTTT
CDR3 protein: CASSQDSPGRPQHF
V gene: TRBV7-2
J gene: TRBJ1-5
D gene: NA
clone size: NA

CDR3 DNA: TGTGCCAGCAGCCTCCGACAGGGAGTGCAAAACACCATATATTTT
CDR3 protein: CASSLRQGVQNTIYF
V gene: TRBV5-6
J gene: TRBJ1-3
D gene: TRBD1
clone size: few

CDR3 DNA: TGTGCCAGCAGCGCGGGGGCTGGAGCCATGGATACGCAGTATTTT
CDR3 protein: CASSAGAGAMDTQYF
V gene: TRBV5-6
J gene: TRBJ2-3
D gene: NA
clone size: NA

CDR3 DNA: TGTGCCACCAGTGGCGGGAGCACAGATACGCAGTATTTT
CDR3 protein: CATSGGSTDTQYF
V gene: TRBV24-1
J gene: TRBJ2-3
D gene: NA
clone size: NA

CDR3 DNA: TGCGCCAGCAGCTCAGACGGGACAAACAATCAGCCCCAGCATTTT
CDR3 protein: CASSSDGTNNQPQHF
V gene: TRBV5-1
J gene: TRBJ1-5
D gene: NA
clone size: NA

CDR3 DNA: TGCGCCAGCAGCCCCGTATTGATTGGGGGCGGCACTGAAGCTTTCTTT
CDR3 protein: CASSPVLIGGGTEAFF
V gene: TRBV5-1
J gene: TRBJ1-1
D gene: NA
clone size: NA

CDR3 DNA: TGCGCCAGCAGCCTGGGGACAGGTTCGGTCCAACATGGCTACACCTTC
CDR3 protein: CASSLGTGSVQHGYTF
V gene: TRBV5-1
J gene: TRBJ1-2
D gene: TRBD1
clone size: few

CDR3 DNA: TGTGCCTGGAGAACCGGGACAAAGGGAAACACCATATATTTT
CDR3 protein: CAWRTGTKGNTIYF
V gene: TRBV30
J gene: TRBJ1-3
D gene: NA
clone size: NA

CDR3 DNA: TGTGCCAGCAGCCAAGTATATTCTGGGGCCAACGTCCTGACTTTC
CDR3 protein: CASSQVYSGANVLTF
V gene: TRBV3-1/TRBV3-2
J gene: TRBJ2-6
D gene: NA
clone size: NA

CDR3 DNA: TGTGCCAGCCTGAAACGTCGGACAGCGAACACCGGGGAGCTGTTTTTT
CDR3 protein: CASLKRRTANTGELFF
V gene: TRBV5-6
J gene: TRBJ2-2
D gene: NA
clone size: NA

CDR3 DNA: TGCGCCAGCAGCTTGGCTACCGCAGGGGGCGCCGATGGCTACACCTTC
CDR3 protein: CASSLATAGGADGYTF
V gene: TRBV5-1
J gene: TRBJ1-2
D gene: TRBD1
clone size: few

CDR3 DNA: TGTGCCAGCAGTTTCAGGGCCACAGATACGCAGTATTTT
CDR3 protein: CASSFRATDTQYF
V gene: TRBV6-6
J gene: TRBJ2-3
D gene: NA
clone size: NA

CDR3 DNA: TGTGCCAGCAGCCCAACCGGACAGAGTTGGGAGACCCAGTACTTC
CDR3 protein: CASSPTGQSWETQYF
V gene: TRBV5-4
J gene: TRBJ2-5
D gene: NA
clone size: NA

CDR3 DNA: TGTGCCAGCAGCCCGGTTAGACAGTCGGGCGGGGAGCTGTTTTTT
CDR3 protein: CASSPVRQSGGELFF
V gene: TRBV7-2
J gene: TRBJ2-2
D gene: NA
clone size: NA

CDR3 DNA: TGTGCCAGCAGCAAACGAACAGGGGCGTTTGTCTATGGCTACACCTTC
CDR3 protein: CASSKRTGAFVYGYTF
V gene: TRBV28
J gene: TRBJ1-2
D gene: TRBD1
clone size: NA

CDR3 DNA: TGTGCCAGCAGACCGACAGGCGTCTATGGCTACACCTTC
CDR3 protein: CASRPTGVYGYTF
V gene: TRBV27
J gene: TRBJ1-2
D gene: NA
clone size: NA

CDR3 DNA: TGTGCCTGGATCAGCGGACAGGGCTTCGACGGGGAGCTGTTTTTT
CDR3 protein: CAWISGQGFDGELFF
V gene: TRBV30
J gene: TRBJ2-2
D gene: TRBD1
clone size: NA

CDR3 DNA: TGCGCCAGCAGACAAGGACAGTCCAACACTGAAGCTTTCTTT
CDR3 protein: CASRQGQSNTEAFF
V gene: TRBV5-1
J gene: TRBJ1-1
D gene: NA
clone size: NA

CDR3 DNA: TGTGCCAGCAGTTTGGGCGGGAAATACAATGAGCAGTTCTTC
CDR3 protein: CASSLGGKYNEQFF
V gene: TRBV28
J gene: TRBJ2-1
D gene: NA
clone size: NA

CDR3 DNA: TGCGCCAGCAGTTTGCGGGAGGGCCCTGGATCCTACGAGCAGTACTTC
CDR3 protein: CASSLREGPGSYEQYF
V gene: TRBV5-1
J gene: TRBJ2-7
D gene: TRBD2
clone size: NA

CDR3 DNA: TGTGCCTGGACCGGGACTGAACAATACTCCTATGGCTACACCTTC
CDR3 protein: CAWTGTEQYSYGYTF
V gene: TRBV30
J gene: TRBJ1-2
D gene: NA
clone size: few

CDR3 DNA: TGTGCCATCAGTGAGCAAGCGGGGAGTTACAATGAGCAGTTCTTC
CDR3 protein: CAISEQAGSYNEQFF
V gene: TRBV10-3
J gene: TRBJ2-1
D gene: TRBD2
clone size: NA

CDR3 DNA: TGTGCCAGCAGCTTAATGGAGACTAACACCGGGGAGCTGTTTTTT
CDR3 protein: CASSLMETNTGELFF
V gene: TRBV9
J gene: TRBJ2-2
D gene: NA
clone size: few

CDR3 DNA: TGTGCCAGCAGCTCCTCGACAGGGAATCACAATGAGCAGTTCTTC
CDR3 protein: CASSSSTGNHNEQFF
V gene: TRBV7-9
J gene: TRBJ2-1
D gene: TRBD1
clone size: medium-sized

CDR3 DNA: TGTGCCGTCCAGACGGGACTAGCGGGAGAGGCAGATACGCAGTATTTT
CDR3 protein: CAVQTGLAGEADTQYF
V gene: TRBV5-5
J gene: TRBJ2-3
D gene: TRBD2
clone size: NA

CDR3 DNA: TGTGCCAGCAGCCGGGGCGGGAGTCCCTACAATGAGCAGTTCTTC
CDR3 protein: CASSRGGSPYNEQFF
V gene: TRBV27
J gene: TRBJ2-1
D gene: TRBD2
clone size: NA

CDR3 DNA: TGTGCCAGTAGTTACTCCGACAGGGCCGCCGGGGCCCAGCATTTT
CDR3 protein: CASSYSDRAAGAQHF
V gene: TRBV19
J gene: TRBJ1-5
D gene: TRBD1
clone size: NA

CDR3 DNA: TGTGCCAGCAGTGAAGGTAGCGGGGGGACAGCTTTCTTT
CDR3 protein: CASSEGSGGTAFF
V gene: TRBV6-1
J gene: TRBJ1-1
D gene: NA
clone size: NA

CDR3 DNA: TGTGCCAGCAGCTTAGGGGTAGGGACTACTTTCTTAGGTGAGCAGTTCTTC
CDR3 protein: CASSLGVGTTFLGEQFF
V gene: TRBV7-9
J gene: TRBJ2-1
D gene: TRBD2
clone size: NA

CDR3 DNA: TGTGCCAGCAGTCAAGACAGGGGGCCTGTCTATGGCTACACCTTC
CDR3 protein: CASSQDRGPVYGYTF
V gene: TRBV21-1
J gene: TRBJ1-2
D gene: NA
clone size: NA

CDR3 DNA: TGTGCCAGCTCACCACCTAATTCTGGGGCCAACGTCCTGACTTTC
CDR3 protein: CASSPPNSGANVLTF
V gene: TRBV18
J gene: TRBJ2-6
D gene: NA
clone size: once

CDR3 DNA: TGTGCCAGCAGCTTAAAGCGGGGGGGCCACCCCTACAATGAGCAGTTCTTC
CDR3 protein: CASSLKRGGHPYNEQFF
V gene: TRBV7-6
J gene: TRBJ2-1
D gene: TRBD2
clone size: NA

CDR3 DNA: TGTGCCAGCAGTTACGGAGACAGCTTTTATGGAAACACCATATATTTT
CDR3 protein: CASSYGDSFYGNTIYF
V gene: TRBV6-2/TRBV6-3
J gene: TRBJ1-3
D gene: NA
clone size: NA

CDR3 DNA: TGTGCCAGCAGTCTTCGGGACAGGGATTTCGAGCAGTACTTC
CDR3 protein: CASSLRDRDFEQYF
V gene: TRBV6-5
J gene: TRBJ2-7
D gene: TRBD1
clone size: NA

CDR3 DNA: TGTGCCATTGAGACAGGGAACTATGGCTACACCTTC
CDR3 protein: CAIETGNYGYTF
V gene: TRBV6-5
J gene: TRBJ1-2
D gene: TRBD1
clone size: NA

CDR3 DNA: TGTGCCTGGAGTCTAGTCGCTGGAGCCACTGAAGCTTTCTTT
CDR3 protein: CAWSLVAGATEAFF
V gene: TRBV30
J gene: TRBJ1-1
D gene: NA
clone size: NA

CDR3 DNA: TGTGCCAGCAGTTTCAGGTCGCCGAACACTGAAGCTTTCTTT
CDR3 protein: CASSFRSPNTEAFF
V gene: TRBV6-2/TRBV6-3
J gene: TRBJ1-1
D gene: NA
clone size: NA

CDR3 DNA: TGTGCCAGCAGCCAGATGGACAGCTATGGCTACACCTTC
CDR3 protein: CASSQMDSYGYTF
V gene: TRBV3-1/TRBV3-2
J gene: TRBJ1-2
D gene: NA
clone size: NA

CDR3 DNA: TGTGCCAGCGGACGGGGACACGGGAACACTGAAGCTTTCTTT
CDR3 protein: CASGRGHGNTEAFF
V gene: TRBV7-2
J gene: TRBJ1-1
D gene: NA
clone size: NA

CDR3 DNA: TGTGCGAGCACATCCGCCGGGGATATGAACACTGAAGCTTTCTTT
CDR3 protein: CASTSAGDMNTEAFF
V gene: TRBV2
J gene: TRBJ1-1
D gene: NA
clone size: NA

CDR3 DNA: TGTGCCATCAGTGAGCCTCAAGGACAGGGGGCGCGCGGCACTGAAGCTTTCTTT
CDR3 protein: CAISEPQGQGARGTEAFF
V gene: TRBV10-3
J gene: TRBJ1-1
D gene: TRBD1
clone size: NA

CDR3 DNA: TGTGCCAGCCAAGCCCAGGGATCCTATGGCTACACCTTC
CDR3 protein: CASQAQGSYGYTF
V gene: TRBV27
J gene: TRBJ1-2
D gene: NA
clone size: NA

CDR3 DNA: TGCGCCAGCAGCGAAGACAGTATGAACACTGAAGCTTTCTTT
CDR3 protein: CASSEDSMNTEAFF
V gene: TRBV4-3
J gene: TRBJ1-1
D gene: NA
clone size: NA

CDR3 DNA: TGCGCCAGCAGCTTGGGCCAGGGATTATCCTACGAGCAGTACTTC
CDR3 protein: CASSLGQGLSYEQYF
V gene: TRBV5-1
J gene: TRBJ2-7
D gene: NA
clone size: NA

CDR3 DNA: TGTGCCAGCAGTGTAGGGTTGCAGGGGACTGAAGCTTTCTTT
CDR3 protein: CASSVGLQGTEAFF
V gene: TRBV7-6
J gene: TRBJ1-1
D gene: NA
clone size: NA

CDR3 DNA: TGCGCCAGCAGCGAGCGTACAGGGGTAGGATCACCCCTCCACTTT
CDR3 protein: CASSERTGVGSPLHF
V gene: TRBV4-3
J gene: TRBJ1-6
D gene: TRBD1
clone size: few

CDR3 DNA: TGTGCCAGCGGGTATGGCGGCGAGCGCCCAAATGAGCAGTTCTTC
CDR3 protein: CASGYGGERPNEQFF
V gene: TRBV2
J gene: TRBJ2-1
D gene: NA
clone size: few

CDR3 DNA: TGTGCCAGCACCGGGACAATCGTGTCACAGACCCAGTACTTC
CDR3 protein: CASTGTIVSQTQYF
V gene: TRBV2
J gene: TRBJ2-5
D gene: NA
clone size: NA

CDR3 DNA: TGTGCCACCAGTGATCCCGGACAGGGAGGTGATACGCAGTATTTT
CDR3 protein: CATSDPGQGGDTQYF
V gene: TRBV24-1
J gene: TRBJ2-3
D gene: TRBD1
clone size: NA

CDR3 DNA: TGTGCCAGCCGCCCGACAGGGGAGGGAAATGGCTACACCTTC
CDR3 protein: CASRPTGEGNGYTF
V gene: TRBV6-4
J gene: TRBJ1-2
D gene: TRBD1
clone size: once

CDR3 DNA: TGTGCCAGCAGTACAGGGGCGTATAATTCACCCCTCCACTTT
CDR3 protein: CASSTGAYNSPLHF
V gene: TRBV11-1
J gene: TRBJ1-6
D gene: TRBD1
clone size: NA

CDR3 DNA: TGTGCCTGGAGTGCGGCAGCGCGTCGAGCTTTCTTT
CDR3 protein: CAWSAAARRAFF
V gene: TRBV30
J gene: TRBJ1-1
D gene: NA
clone size: NA